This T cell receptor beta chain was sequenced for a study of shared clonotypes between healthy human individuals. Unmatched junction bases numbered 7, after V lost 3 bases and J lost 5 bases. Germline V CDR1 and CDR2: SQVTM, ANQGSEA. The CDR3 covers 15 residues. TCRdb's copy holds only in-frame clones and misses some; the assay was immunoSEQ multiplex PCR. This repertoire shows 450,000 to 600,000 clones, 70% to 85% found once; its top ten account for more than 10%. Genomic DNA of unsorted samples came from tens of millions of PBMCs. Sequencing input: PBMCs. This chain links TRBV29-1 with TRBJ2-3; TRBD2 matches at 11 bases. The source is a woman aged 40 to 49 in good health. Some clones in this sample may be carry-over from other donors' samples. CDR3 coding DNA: TGCAGCGTTGACCGCGGGACTAGCGGAGGAGATACGCAGTATTTT. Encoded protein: CSVDRGTSGGDTQYF.